The 2 T cell receptor beta chains presented below share a single source sample, sequenced in a study of shared clonotypes between healthy human individuals. The protocol was immunoSEQ multiplex PCR, while the TCRdb copy is restricted to in-frame clones and leaves out a portion. The table shows some 630,000 clones, with 60% to 80% occurring only once. Specimen: memory CD4+ T cells sorted from blood. Subset denoted: CD45RA-negative fraction. These TCRs come from a woman aged 25 to 39 in good health.

As for this clone: The same CDR3 can be traced to other DNA sequences in this sample. The chain uses TRBV28 and TRBJ2-1, with 7 bases fitting TRBD2. CDR1 and CDR2 (germline): MDHEN, SYDVKM. Unmatched junction bases numbered 5, after V lost 3 bases and J lost 0 bases. CDR3 length: 16 residues. The CDR3 region has the DNA TGTGCCAGCAGTTTGGTTGCTAGCGGCTCCTACAATGAGCAGTTCTTC. It specifies CASSLVASGSYNEQFF.

This clone appeared once. For the CDR3, the DNA is TGTGCCAGCACCTGGGGGACTAGCGGCGTGGAGCAGTACTTC. Translation gives CASTWGTSGVEQYF. This rearrangement joins TRBV28 to TRBJ2-7; 11 nucleotides agree with TRBD2. In germline, CDR1 is MDHEN, CDR2 SYDVKM. V lost 7 bases and J lost 7; bases outside the gene matches: 9. The CDR3 loop spans 14 amino acids.